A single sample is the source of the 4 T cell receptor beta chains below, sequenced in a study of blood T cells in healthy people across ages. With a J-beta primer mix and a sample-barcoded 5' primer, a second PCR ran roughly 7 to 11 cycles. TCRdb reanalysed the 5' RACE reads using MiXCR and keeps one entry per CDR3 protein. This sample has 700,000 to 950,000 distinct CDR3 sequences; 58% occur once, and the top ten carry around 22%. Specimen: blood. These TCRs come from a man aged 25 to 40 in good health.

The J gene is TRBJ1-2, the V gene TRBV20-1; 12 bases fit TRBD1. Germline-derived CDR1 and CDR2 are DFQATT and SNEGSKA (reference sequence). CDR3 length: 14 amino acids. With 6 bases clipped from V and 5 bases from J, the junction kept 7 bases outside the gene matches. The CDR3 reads CSAPGTGGLYGYTF. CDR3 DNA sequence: TGCAGTGCCCCCGGGACAGGGGGCTTATATGGCTACACCTTC.

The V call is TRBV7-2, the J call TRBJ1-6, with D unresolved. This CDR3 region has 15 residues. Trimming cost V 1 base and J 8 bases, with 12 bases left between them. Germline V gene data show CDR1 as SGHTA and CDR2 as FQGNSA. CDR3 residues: CASSLVRERYSPLHF. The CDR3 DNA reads TGTGCCAGCAGCTTAGTAAGGGAGAGGTATTCACCCCTCCACTTT. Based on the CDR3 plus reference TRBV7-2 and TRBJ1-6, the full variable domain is GAGVSQSPSNKVTEKGKDVELRCDPISGHTALYWYRQSLGQGLEFLIYFQGNSAPDKSGLPSDRFSAERTGGSVSTLTIQRTQQEDSAVYLCASSLVRERYSPLHFGNGTRLTVT.

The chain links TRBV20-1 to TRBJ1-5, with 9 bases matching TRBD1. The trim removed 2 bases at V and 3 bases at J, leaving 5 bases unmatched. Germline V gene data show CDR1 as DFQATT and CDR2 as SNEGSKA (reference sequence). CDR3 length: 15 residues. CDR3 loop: CSARRRDRVNQPQHF. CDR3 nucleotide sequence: TGCAGTGCTAGAAGACGGGACAGGGTCAATCAGCCCCAGCATTTT.

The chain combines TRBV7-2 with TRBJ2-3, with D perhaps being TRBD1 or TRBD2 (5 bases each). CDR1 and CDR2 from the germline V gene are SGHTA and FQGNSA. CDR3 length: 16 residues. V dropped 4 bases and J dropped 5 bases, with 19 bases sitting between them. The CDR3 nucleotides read TGTGCCAGCAGCTCACGGGGCCCCCATCCCGAAGATACGCAGTATTTT. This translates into CASSSRGPHPEDTQYF. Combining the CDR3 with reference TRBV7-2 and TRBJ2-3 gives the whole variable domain GAGVSQSPSNKVTEKGKDVELRCDPISGHTALYWYRQSLGQGLEFLIYFQGNSAPDKSGLPSDRFSAERTGGSVSTLTIQRTQQEDSAVYLCASSSRGPHPEDTQYFGPGTRLTVL.